The 27 T cell receptor beta chains below all came from one sample that was sequenced in a study of T cells in Graves' hyperthyroidism and ophthalmopathy. From RNA transcripts, TCR beta CDR3 regions were amplified. Primed by the HTBI set, a first-round RT-PCR was run on the TCR CDR3. MiXCR, run by TCRdb on the multiplex PCR reads, gives a single entry per CDR3 protein. The sample contains about 380,000 distinct CDR3 sequences, around 20% of which appear only once. Source material: blood. These receptors were collected from a man aged 18 to 30 with Graves' ophthalmopathy.

The chain combines TRBV6-1 with TRBJ1-2, with 8 bases that match TRBD1. Germline V gene data show CDR1 as MNHNS and CDR2 as SASEGT. The CDR3 runs to 15 residues. With 6 bases clipped from V and 4 bases from J, the junction kept 10 bases outside the gene matches. CDR3 bases: TGTGCCAGCAGCCCCGGGACAGGATCCTTCTATGGCTACACCTTC. It is translated as CASSPGTGSFYGYTF.

The sample holds many counts of this clonotype. The chain employs TRBV2 and TRBJ2-7, with a possible D match to TRBD2 (6 bases). CDR3 length: 11 residues. V gave up 6 bases and J gave up 6 bases, with 9 bases separating them. Germline loops: CDR1 SNHLY, CDR2 FYNNEI. CDR3 sequence reads: CASRDYSEQYF. Written as DNA, the CDR3 is TGTGCCAGCAGGGACTATTCCGAGCAGTACTTC.

This clonotype was counted a few times. The chain combines TRBV9 with TRBJ2-2; 7 nucleotides line up with TRBD1. J lost 0 bases, V lost 0 bases, and 5 bases had no gene match. This CDR3 region has 17 residues. Per germline, CDR1 SGDLS and CDR2 YYNGEE. The CDR3 DNA sequence: TGTGCCAGCAGCGTAGGAAGGGGGCTTTCGAACACCGGGGAGCTGTTTTTT. It codes for CASSVGRGLSNTGELFF.

As to this clonotype: Germline and junction disagree at one end, which may indicate a read error. The gene calls are TRBV12-3 or TRBV12-4 and TRBJ2-4, with 8 nucleotides matching TRBD1. The CDR3 loop spans 14 amino acids. Written as DNA, the CDR3 is TGTGCCAGCCCACAGGGGGAAGGCAAAGACATTCAGTACTTC. Its protein product is CASPQGEGKDIQYF.

There are many counts of this clonotype. The J gene is TRBJ1-6, the V gene TRBV15, with TRBD1 identical over 7 bases. Germline values: CDR1 LNHNV, CDR2 YYDKDF (reference sequence). The V and J ends lost 4 bases and 10 bases, in that order; junction bases with no gene match: 10. This CDR3 is built from 15 residues. CDR3 region: CATSIDGDSYSPLHF. In DNA, the CDR3 is TGTGCCACCAGCATCGATGGGGACAGCTACTCACCCCTCCACTTT.

This chain uses TRBV4-3 with TRBJ1-5; unclear D gene. This CDR3 region has 14 residues. Germline V gives CDR1 LGHNA, CDR2 YSLEER. V gave up 6 bases and J gave up 1 base, with 10 bases separating them. CDR3 region: CASSRSGSNQPQHF. The CDR3 nucleotides read TGCGCCAGCAGTCGTAGCGGGAGCAATCAGCCCCAGCATTTT.

The chain employs TRBV11-3 and TRBJ1-4; D is undetermined. The CDR3 consists of 15 residues. CDR1 SGHNT and CDR2 YENEEA come from the germline V gene. Trimming removed 8 bases from V and 0 bases from J, with 13 bases in between. Here the CDR3 reads CASGPTDATNEKLFF. The CDR3, as DNA: TGTGCCAGCGGCCCGACTGACGCAACTAATGAAAAACTGTTTTTT.

This clonotype was seen ten or more times. The chain couples TRBV6-1 to TRBJ2-7; TRBD1 is a possible D gene (5 bases). CDR1 and CDR2 from the germline V gene are MNHNS and SASEGT. This CDR3 is built from 14 residues. Trimming took 6 bases from V and 2 from J, leaving 14 bases between them. CDR3 amino acids: CASRSTATTYEQYF. CDR3 bases: TGTGCCAGCAGGTCGACAGCGACGACCTACGAGCAGTACTTC.

This clonotype was detected ten times or more. The rearrangement links TRBV20-1 to TRBJ2-1, with 9 positions matching TRBD2. V lost 0 bases and J lost 8; bases outside the gene matches: 8. There are 15 residues in the CDR3. Germline CDR1 and CDR2: DFQATT and SNEGSKA (reference sequence). The CDR3 nucleotides read TGCAGTGCTAGAGAAGGCGGGGGGGCATGGGATGAGCAGTTCTTC. This codes for CSAREGGGAWDEQFF.

In regard to this clonotype: A much more abundant neighbour one base away suggests this may be a read error. The chain joins TRBV18 to TRBJ2-1; tentatively, D is TRBD2 (6 bases). Germline CDR1 reads KGHSH; CDR2 reads LQKENI. The CDR3 contains 14 residues. The CDR3, as DNA: TGTGCCAGCTCAGATCGGACGGACTACAATGAGCAGCTCTTC. Amino acids: CASSDRTDYNEQLF.

This chain joins TRBV12-3 or TRBV12-4 and TRBJ2-5; D may be TRBD2 (7 bases). Trimming cost V 6 bases and J 4 bases, with 15 bases left between them. This CDR3 contains 14 residues. CDR3: CASSRAGARETQYF. Here the CDR3 DNA reads TGTGCCAGCAGCCGCGCGGGGGCCAGAGAGACCCAGTACTTC.

This clonotype occurred a few times. Sequence at one end of the junction differs from germline and may be a read error. CDR3 residues: CASSLVGSPTTDTQYF. The CDR3 coding sequence is TGTGCCAGCAGCTTGGTCGGCAGCCCTACCACAGATACGCAGTATTTT. The genes are TRBV5-1 and TRBJ2-3; D is undetermined. The CDR3 has 16 residues. Germline V CDR1 and CDR2: SGHRS, YFSETQ.

The rearrangement joins TRBV3-1 to TRBJ2-1; 8 bases match TRBD2. The V gene end was trimmed by 1 base and the J gene end by 4 bases; junction bases not matched to a gene: 6. This CDR3 is built from 16 residues. Looked up from germline, CDR1 is LGHDT and CDR2 is YNNKEL (reference sequence). The CDR3 DNA reads TGTGCCAGCAGCCAAGTGGGGCGGGGGGCTTACAATGAGCAGTTCTTC. Its protein is CASSQVGRGAYNEQFF.

V gene TRBV6-1 combines with J gene TRBJ1-3; D is uncertain. Germline V lookup: CDR1 MNHNS, CDR2 SASEGT. Trimming took 8 bases from V and 4 from J, leaving 9 bases between them. The length of the CDR3 is 12 residues. The CDR3 region is CASHTPGNTIYF. The DNA for the CDR3 is TGTGCCAGCCATACCCCCGGAAACACCATATATTTT.

In this sample, this clonotype turned up a few times. The chain combines TRBV4-1 with TRBJ1-6; 9 bases align to TRBD1. Per the germline V gene, CDR1 is MGHRA and CDR2 is YSYEKL. The CDR3 length is 16 residues. The trim removed 4 bases at V and 6 bases at J, leaving 7 bases unmatched. The CDR3 bases are TGCGCCAGCAGCCTGACTAAGGGACAGGGTAATTCACCCCTCCACTTT. It specifies CASSLTKGQGNSPLHF.

The chain combines TRBV6-2 or TRBV6-3 with TRBJ1-2; TRBD1 aligns across 10 bases. The CDR3 is 16 amino acids. Unmatched junction bases numbered 8, after V lost 0 bases and J lost 7 bases. Germline values: CDR1 MNHEY, CDR2 SVGEGT. CDR3 in amino acids: CASSYSSGQGRTGYTF. The CDR3 DNA follows: TGTGCCAGCAGTTACTCCTCGGGACAGGGGAGGACTGGCTACACCTTC.

This clonotype showed up many times. The V and J genes are TRBV5-1 and TRBJ2-4, with TRBD2 as a possible D gene (7 bases). Germline values: CDR1 SGHRS, CDR2 YFSETQ. This CDR3 comprises 14 residues. V lost 0 bases, J lost 8 bases, and 12 bases lay in between. CDR3 sequence (DNA): TGCGCCAGCAGCTTGGAGGCGGGGGCAGACATTCAGTACTTC. It codes for CASSLEAGADIQYF.

The chain combines TRBV12-3 or TRBV12-4 with TRBJ2-7; 9 bases are a match to TRBD1. This CDR3 region has 16 residues. J gave up 1 base and V 4 bases, and 8 bases lay outside the gene matches. The chain's CDR3 is CASSSTPGTGSYEQYF. DNA of the CDR3: TGTGCCAGCAGTTCCACCCCCGGGACAGGGTCCTACGAGCAGTACTTC.

This clonotype was detected only a few times. The rearrangement uses TRBV7-2 and TRBJ2-1, with 8 bases identical to TRBD2. With V trimmed by 11 bases and J by 3 bases, 6 bases remained unmatched. CDR3 length equals 13 residues. Germline V CDR1 and CDR2: SGHTA, FQGNSA. This chain's CDR3 is CALRRGVYNEQFF. For the CDR3, the DNA is TGTGCCCTACGGCGGGGGGTCTACAATGAGCAGTTCTTC.

Regarding this clonotype: Given a much more abundant clone one base away, this may be a read error. This sequence joins TRBV3-1 and TRBJ1-1; D unclear. Germline V gene data show CDR1 as LGHDT and CDR2 as YNNKEL (reference sequence). The CDR3 has 12 amino acids. This chain's CDR3 is CAGSSRDTEAFF. The DNA of the CDR3 is TGTGCCGGCAGTTCGAGGGACACTGAAGCTTTCTTT.

This clonotype occurred many times. V usage is TRBV6-2 or TRBV6-3 and J usage is TRBJ2-1; 10 bases are a match to TRBD2. V was clipped by 6 bases and J by 5 bases; unmatched bases: 7. This CDR3 is 15 amino acids long. Per germline, CDR1 MNHEY and CDR2 SVGEGT. The CDR3 DNA reads as TGTGCCAGCAGGGAAGCGGGGGGGTCCAACAATGAGCAGTTCTTC. This encodes CASREAGGSNNEQFF.

The J gene is TRBJ1-1, the V gene TRBV10-3, with D possibly matching TRBD1 (5 bases). Trimming stripped 2 bases from V and 5 bases from J, with 9 bases between. The CDR3 length is 13 residues. Germline CDR1 ENHRY, CDR2 SYGVKD. This chain's CDR3 is CAISEGKGTEAFF. CDR3 nucleotides: TGTGCCATCAGTGAGGGGAAGGGGACTGAAGCTTTCTTT.

A few counts support this clonotype. The chain carries TRBV27 and TRBJ2-3; 7 nucleotides match TRBD2. The CDR3 is 16 amino acids. After removal of 6 bases from V and 4 bases from J, the junction contained 13 bases not matched to a gene. Per germline, CDR1 MNHEY and CDR2 SMNVEV (reference sequence). CDR3 in amino acids: CASRLQRTSLSDTQYF. The CDR3 nucleotides are TGTGCCAGCAGACTTCAACGGACTAGTCTTTCAGATACGCAGTATTTT.

The J gene is TRBJ2-1, the V gene TRBV29-1; 9 bases are shared with TRBD1. The V gene end was trimmed by 7 bases and the J gene end by 8 bases; junction bases not matched to a gene: 6. CDR3 length: 12 amino acids. Germline V gene data show CDR1 as SQVTM and CDR2 as ANQGSEA. Here the CDR3 DNA reads TGCAGCGCCGAACAGGGGGCGGATGAGCAGTTCTTC. This translates into CSAEQGADEQFF.

This clonotype was seen more than once but under ten times. This sequence joins TRBV19 and TRBJ1-6, with 7 bases that match TRBD1. With 5 bases clipped from V and 16 bases from J, the junction kept 8 bases outside the gene matches. This CDR3 is 12 amino acids long. Looked up from germline, CDR1 is LNHDA and CDR2 is SQIVND (reference sequence). As DNA, the CDR3 is TGTGCCAGTAGTCCCCGGGACAGTTCGCTCCACTTT. As protein: CASSPRDSSLHF.

This clonotype was seen a few times. CDR3 DNA sequence: TGTGCCAGCAGCCAGCCCCGACAGGGGCAACCCACGAACACCGGGGAGCTGTTTTTT. This translates into CASSQPRQGQPTNTGELFF. The chain links TRBV7-9 to TRBJ2-2; 8 bases match TRBD1. The CDR3 contains 19 residues. Trimming removed 5 bases from V and 0 bases from J; junction bases left unmatched: 14. Germline CDR1 SEHNR, CDR2 FQNEAQ (reference sequence).

This clonotype was observed at least ten times. V gene TRBV5-1 combines with J gene TRBJ1-1; TRBD1 agrees at 10 bases. Per germline, CDR1 SGHRS and CDR2 YFSETQ. CDR3 length: 13 amino acids. V lost 4 bases to trimming and J lost 6 bases; unmatched junction nucleotides: 3. The CDR3 sequence is CASSLDRGPEAFF. The CDR3 DNA follows: TGCGCCAGCAGCCTCGACAGGGGGCCTGAAGCTTTCTTT.